The source of this TCR beta chain is a study of blood T cell repertoires in COVID-19. Study details: Sites in the United States, Italy and Spain provided acute and convalescent COVID-19 samples. The analysed material was cDNA or gDNA that came from T cells, B-cell-depleted T cells, or PBMCs.

In the study's own analysis: Estimation of nucleated cell counts was performed using reference gene primer amplification. Clones were sequenced by immunoSEQ multiplex PCR, and TCRdb holds only the in-frame ones, with some missing. V, J and clone size derive from that table, while D and trimming were established from the DNA sequence. Of approximately 340,000 clones in the sample, more than 70% are singletons; the top ten hold about 3%. This clone was seen more than once but under ten times. V lost 0 bases, J lost 5 bases, and 9 bases lay in between. The CDR3 spans 14 residues. Germline V lookup: CDR1 SGHDT, CDR2 YYEEEE.

This TCR was sampled from a young man with active or convalescent COVID-19. The sequenced sample consisted of peripheral blood. The rearrangement links TRBV5-6 to TRBJ1-5; D might be TRBD1 (5 bases). Here the CDR3 reads CASSLAGFDQPQHF. The CDR3 nucleotides are TGTGCCAGCAGCTTGGCAGGGTTCGATCAGCCCCAGCATTTT.